This T cell receptor (beta chain) was identified in a study of response to subunit inactivated influenza vaccine. Whole-study findings and limits: Authors suggested each seasonal flu vaccination may recruit only limited numbers of new T cells.

TCRdb re-called the RT-PCR reads with MiXCR, one entry per CDR3 protein. The repertoire consists of around 760,000 distinct CDR3 sequences, with approximately 15% occurring once and the leading ten covering roughly 6.4%. Note on this clonotype: What it binds is not known.

This TCR was recovered from a man between 50 and 59 years old who received an inactivated influenza vaccine. Sequencing used PBMCs from blood, obtained less than 15 days before vaccination.

CDR3 residues: CASSQEASGNYNEQFF. The CDR3 DNA sequence: TGCGCCAGCAGCCAAGAGGCTAGCGGAAACTACAATGAGCAGTTCTTC. The genes are TRBV4-3 and TRBJ2-1; 7 bases fit TRBD2. The CDR3 is made up of 16 amino acids. Germline V gene data show CDR1 as LGHNA and CDR2 as YSLEER. Trimming at V came to 0 bases and at J to 3 bases, leaving 5 bases not matched to a gene.